This T cell receptor beta chain derives from a study of human T cells and chemical hapten exposure. Overall study context: Patch tests of 0.01% DPC on the upper back were read at 6 days. Affected patients, primarily female, had alopecia areata, totalis or universalis.

Time point denoted: patch test 1, 2 weeks after DPC sensitization. Treatment given: therapeutic diphenylcyclopropenone sensitization with weekly scalp DPC. This clonotype has a count of ten or more. This CDR3 has 17 residues. CDR1 is MNHEY and CDR2 is SVGAGI in the germline V gene. After removal of 5 bases from V and 1 base from J, the junction contained 10 bases not matched to a gene. Each CDR3 protein is one row after TCRdb ran MiXCR on the RACE reads. The sample records approximately 400,000 distinct CDR3 sequences, roughly 4.8% being singletons. Sample: whole blood, taken in connection with sensitization to the hapten diphenylcyclopropenone (DPC). This TCR was recovered from a woman aged 50 to 60 with alopecia areata. Some clones in this sample may be carry-over from other donors' samples. The chain joins TRBV6-5 to TRBJ2-1, with TRBD2 matching 8 bases. CDR3 bases: TGTGCCAGCAGTCGTCTGGGAATAGCGGGGTCCTACAATGAGCAGTTCTTC. Translating gives CASSRLGIAGSYNEQFF.